The 20 T cell receptor beta chains reported below all come from one sample, sequenced in a study of CD8+CD57+ T cells in acquired aplastic anemia. Genomic DNA, serving as template, underwent TCR beta VDJ and CDR3 profiling. TCRdb ran MiXCR on the reads and lists one entry per CDR3 protein. The sample holds approximately 200,000 distinct CDR3 sequences, over 60% seen once. Input material: sorted CD4+, CD8+, or CD8+CD57+ T cells (not recorded which) from PBMCs. The receptors derive from a human donor with severe aplastic anemia or a healthy control (not recorded which).

This clonotype was seen at least ten times. This chain joins TRBV6-2 or TRBV6-3 and TRBJ1-1; D unclear. Trimming left V 5 bases short and J 2 bases short, with 18 bases between. There are 16 residues in the CDR3. Germline CDR1 is MNHEY and CDR2 is SVGEGT. For the CDR3, the DNA is TGTGCCAGCAGTGGGTCTCTGTGGCAATCAAACACTGAAGCTTTCTTT. It is translated as CASSGSLWQSNTEAFF.

A remark on this clonotype: At one end, the junction sequence differs from germline, possibly due to a read error. The V call is TRBV10-2, the J call TRBJ1-2; D gene ambiguous. This CDR3 spans 14 amino acids. Looked up from germline, CDR1 is WSHSY and CDR2 is SAAADI. This CDR3 is CASSERAVDYGYTF. The CDR3 bases are TGTGCCAGCAGTGAGCGGGCAGTTGACTATGGCTACACCTTC.

This clonotype was observed a single time. The chain joins TRBV5-1 to TRBJ2-5; D might be TRBD1 (6 bases). Per germline, CDR1 SGHRS and CDR2 YFSETQ. This CDR3 contains 14 residues. Trimming removed 5 bases from V and 5 bases from J, with 16 bases in between. The CDR3 coding sequence is TGCGCCAGCAGGCTACAGGGCCGTCTTGAGACCCAGTACTTC. Protein sequence: CASRLQGRLETQYF.

The DNA for the CDR3 is TGCAGTGCTAGGTCGGCCAGCCCCGGATCCCTCCACTTT. Its translation: CSARSASPGSLHF. The chain uses TRBV20-1 and TRBJ1-6, with D unclear. Germline CDR1 DFQATT, CDR2 SNEGSKA (reference sequence). The CDR3 consists of 13 residues. V was clipped by 3 bases and J by 14 bases, with 17 bases between them.

The V and J genes are TRBV7-8 and TRBJ2-7, with D perhaps matching TRBD1 or TRBD2 (5 bases each). This CDR3 has 17 residues. Germline values: CDR1 SGHVS, CDR2 FQNEAQ. V was trimmed by 2 bases and J by 3 bases, leaving 20 bases between them. DNA for the CDR3: TGTGCCAGCAGCTTATCTAGGGACCACGCCCCCCTCTACGAGCAGTACTTC. Its protein product is CASSLSRDHAPLYEQYF. The full variable domain, with the rest looked up from reference TRBV7-8 and TRBJ2-7, is GAGVSQSPRYKVAKRGQDVALRCDPISGHVSLFWYQQALGQGPEFLTYFQNEAQLDKSGLPSDRFFAERPEGSVSTLKIQRTQQEDSAVYLCASSLSRDHAPLYEQYFGPGTRLTVT.

The CDR3 region has the DNA TGTGCCAGCAGCTTATCGGGGAGGGGATGGGCAAAAGCTGAAGCTTTCTTT. Its translation: CASSLSGRGWAKAEAFF. V gene TRBV7-2 combines with J gene TRBJ1-1; D may be TRBD1 (5 bases). The germline CDR1 and CDR2 sequences are SGHTA and FQGNSA. V was pared by 2 bases and J by 6 bases, with 22 bases between. The CDR3 runs 17 residues.

The sample holds a few counts of this clonotype. This chain joins TRBV20-1 and TRBJ1-1, with 8 bases fitting TRBD1. There are 13 residues in the CDR3. Trimming removed 3 bases from V and 2 bases from J; junction bases left unmatched: 2. CDR1 and CDR2 (germline): DFQATT, SNEGSKA (reference sequence). For the CDR3, the DNA is TGCAGTGCTAGCAGGGGGCCTAACACTGAAGCTTTCTTT. This encodes CSASRGPNTEAFF.

This clonotype showed up just a few times. The chain uses TRBV10-3 and TRBJ1-2; 7 bases map to TRBD1. Germline V lookup: CDR1 ENHRY, CDR2 SYGVKD. This CDR3 region has 13 residues. The V segment lost 4 bases and the J segment 4 bases; nucleotides outside the gene matches: 3. The CDR3 spells CAISGGQPYGYTF. The CDR3 DNA reads as TGTGCCATCAGTGGGGGACAGCCCTATGGCTACACCTTC.

The chain is built from TRBV7-3 and TRBJ1-6; maybe TRBD1 (5 bases). CDR1 is SGHTA and CDR2 is FQGTGA in the germline V gene. CDR3 length: 15 residues. Trimming left V 0 bases short and J 8 bases short, with 11 bases between. CDR3 residues: CASSLTAGPDSPLHF. DNA for the CDR3: TGTGCCAGCAGCTTAACGGCAGGGCCTGATTCACCCCTCCACTTT. The variable domain in full, completed from reference TRBV7-3 and TRBJ1-6, reads GAGVSQTPSNKVTEKGKYVELRCDPISGHTALYWYRQSLGQGPEFLIYFQGTGAADDSGLPNDRFFAVRPEGSVSTLKIQRTERGDSAVYLCASSLTAGPDSPLHFGNGTRLTVT.

The CDR3 is CSARGGGAGMVNEHFF. CDR3 sequence (DNA): TGCAGTGCTAGGGGGGGAGGAGCGGGTATGGTCAATGAACATTTCTTC. V and J are TRBV20-1 and TRBJ2-1, with TRBD2 as a possible D gene (6 bases). Germline V lookup: CDR1 DFQATT, CDR2 SNEGSKA (reference sequence). The CDR3 has 16 amino acids. V lost 3 bases and J 16 bases, leaving 31 bases between the germline ends.

The table lists this clonotype with a count of one. The V gene is TRBV10-3, the J gene TRBJ2-1; TRBD2 matches at 7 bases. The length of the CDR3 is 16 residues. In germline, CDR1 is ENHRY, CDR2 SYGVKD. V was pared by 6 bases and J by 5 bases, with 13 bases of the junction left unmatched. CDR3 coding DNA: TGTGCCATCAGGAAAACCGCGGGACTACTCAACAATGAGCAGTTCTTC. It codes for CAIRKTAGLLNNEQFF.

The V and J genes are TRBV7-8 and TRBJ2-7; TRBD2 matches 12 bases. CDR3 length equals 15 residues. J lost 2 bases, V lost 5 bases, and 4 bases had no gene match. Germline V gene sequence: CDR1 SGHVS, CDR2 FQNEAQ. CDR3 sequence (DNA): TGTGCCAGCAGCCCACTAGCGGGGGGCCCCTACGAGCAGTACTTC. Translated, it gives CASSPLAGGPYEQYF.

This clonotype has ten or more counts. This rearrangement joins TRBV7-9 to TRBJ1-5, with a weak D call TRBD1 (6 bases). V was cut by 3 bases and J by 0 bases, with 12 bases left in between. The CDR3 has 16 residues. Germline values: CDR1 SEHNR, CDR2 FQNEAQ (reference sequence). CDR3 nucleotides: TGTGCCAGCAGCTTGGACAGCCCCTATAGCAATCAGCCCCAGCATTTT. It codes for CASSLDSPYSNQPQHF.

In this sample, this clonotype turned up many times. V is TRBV2 and J is TRBJ1-4, with 7 bases fitting TRBD1. The V segment lost 6 bases and the J segment 4 bases; nucleotides outside the gene matches: 5. There are 14 residues in the CDR3. The germline V gene has CDR1 SNHLY and CDR2 FYNNEI. The chain's CDR3 is CASRTGAINEKLFF. The CDR3 DNA sequence: TGTGCCAGCAGAACAGGGGCGATTAATGAAAAACTGTTTTTT.

This clonotype has a count of ten or more. This sequence joins TRBV7-6 and TRBJ1-1; D call uncertain. The CDR3 sequence is 11 residues long. CDR1 and CDR2 (germline): SGHVS, FNYEAQ. V was cut by 5 bases and J by 5 bases, with 6 bases left in between. The CDR3 DNA follows: TGTGCCAGCAGCCTAGGGACTGAAGCTTTCTTT. It codes for CASSLGTEAFF.

The chain uses TRBV28 and TRBJ1-5, with TRBD1 as a possible D gene (5 bases). The CDR3 extends over 16 amino acids. V lost 2 bases to trimming and J lost 0 bases, with 11 bases between them. From germline, CDR1 is MDHEN and CDR2 SYDVKM. CDR3 coding DNA: TGTGCCAGCAGTTTAACGGGACGGTATAGCAATCAGCCCCAGCATTTT. Translated, it gives CASSLTGRYSNQPQHF. The whole variable domain, remainder taken from reference TRBV28 and TRBJ1-5, is DVKVTQSSRYLVKRTGEKVFLECVQDMDHENMFWYRQDPGLGLRLIYFSYDVKMKEKGDIPEGYSVSREKKERFSLILESASTNQTSMYLCASSLTGRYSNQPQHFGDGTRLSIL.

CDR3 sequence reads: CASSYGGVGYNEQFF. The CDR3 DNA sequence: TGTGCCAGCAGTTACGGGGGAGTGGGGTACAATGAGCAGTTCTTC. The V and J genes are TRBV6-5 and TRBJ2-1; D may match TRBD1 or TRBD2 (5 bases each). The germline V gene encodes CDR1 MNHEY and CDR2 SVGAGI. Trimming took 2 bases from V and 4 from J, leaving 12 bases between them. The CDR3 totals 15 residues.

Comment on this clonotype: Because the CDR3's place on the DNA is in doubt, the DNA is left out and the CDR3 is given as listed by TCRdb. The V call is TRBV29-1, the J call TRBJ1-5. Inclusive of both ends, the CDR3 amounts to 22 amino acids. The germline V gene has CDR1 SQVTM and CDR2 ANQGSEA. The CDR3 sequence: CSVEGGSSYEQYFGPGNQPQHF.

This clonotype was found many times. The V call is TRBV9, the J call TRBJ2-7, with 8 positions matching TRBD2. Germline values: CDR1 SGDLS, CDR2 YYNGEE. The CDR3 length is 13 residues. Trimming removed 3 bases from V and 2 bases from J; junction bases left unmatched: 1. CDR3 residues: CASSGGLAYEQYF. The CDR3 nucleotides read TGTGCCAGCAGCGGGGGACTAGCCTACGAGCAGTACTTC.

The chain couples TRBV29-1 to TRBJ1-1; D gene uncertain. CDR3 length equals 10 residues. Germline CDR1 reads SQVTM; CDR2 reads ANQGSEA. Trimming removed 0 bases from V and 8 bases from J, with 4 bases in between. CDR3 loop: CSVEDLEAFF. The CDR3 nucleotides are TGCAGCGTTGAAGATCTAGAAGCTTTCTTT.